These T cell receptor beta chains were read from a single sample in a study of identical twins. Using its own MiXCR run on the 5' RACE reads, TCRdb lists one record per CDR3 protein. Counted here are 250,000 to 300,000 distinct CDR3 sequences, roughly 9.8% occurring once; the ten biggest clones make up 6% to 8.5%. The same data also contributed to another study, on yellow fever vaccine responses in identical twins.

Sequencing input: CD8+ T cells sorted from blood. The receptor set was obtained from a woman aged 18-29 years in good health. CDR3s include the opening cysteine and the closing phenylalanine or tryptophan. The D gene is left open where the match is weak. Clone size is not always given. Where it is, it says once, few, many or a class for expanded clones.

d_call	v_call	clone_size	j_call	cdr3_aa	cdr3_nt
TRBD2	TRBV27	NA	TRBJ2-7	CASSPGLAGVMRNEQYF	TGTGCCAGCAGTCCGGGACTAGCGGGAGTAATGAGAAACGAGCAGTACTTC
NA	TRBV28	many	TRBJ1-5	CASSLGVNQPQHF	TGTGCCAGCAGTTTAGGGGTAAATCAGCCCCAGCATTTT
TRBD1	TRBV29-1	many	TRBJ2-7	CSVEDWDRAHEQYF	TGCAGCGTTGAAGATTGGGACAGGGCCCACGAGCAGTACTTC
TRBD2	TRBV7-9	NA	TRBJ2-5	CASNLGLAEETQYF	TGTGCCAGCAACCTTGGACTAGCGGAAGAGACCCAGTACTTC
NA	TRBV27	NA	TRBJ1-1	CASSWGGGTEAFF	TGTGCCAGCAGTTGGGGGGGAGGCACTGAAGCTTTCTTT
NA	TRBV20-1	NA	TRBJ2-7	CSASVAGSYEQYF	TGCAGTGCTAGCGTAGCTGGATCCTACGAGCAGTACTTC
NA	TRBV11-2	few	TRBJ2-1	CASRSEGLEQFF	TGTGCCAGCAGATCGGAAGGGCTCGAGCAGTTCTTC
TRBD2	TRBV11-2	NA	TRBJ2-1	CASSLGFAGLARGGYNEQFF	TGTGCCAGCAGCTTAGGTTTTGCAGGGTTGGCGCGGGGGGGATACAATGAGCAGTTCTTC
NA	TRBV4-2	NA	TRBJ1-1	CASSPGYTLNTEAFF	TGTGCCAGCAGCCCCGGTTACACCTTGAACACTGAAGCTTTCTTT
NA	TRBV19	NA	TRBJ2-3	CASSDPAGGTDTQYF	TGTGCCAGTAGCGATCCGGCAGGGGGCACAGATACGCAGTATTTT
NA	TRBV7-9	many	TRBJ2-1	CASTQKSGWDNEQFF	TGTGCCAGCACCCAGAAAAGCGGGTGGGACAATGAGCAGTTCTTC
NA	TRBV5-6	NA	TRBJ2-3	CASSLATRTDTQYF	TGTGCCAGCAGCTTAGCGACTAGAACAGATACGCAGTATTTT
NA	TRBV6-2/TRBV6-3	NA	TRBJ2-7	CASSALLAVTPGDEQYF	TGTGCCAGCAGTGCCTTGCTGGCGGTCACCCCGGGGGACGAGCAGTACTTC
NA	TRBV20-1	many	TRBJ2-7	CSAQKSGSSYEQYF	TGCAGTGCTCAGAAGTCCGGGAGCTCCTACGAGCAGTACTTC
NA	TRBV28	NA	TRBJ2-2	CASTGTVVFVGELFF	TGTGCCAGCACGGGAACCGTAGTATTTGTGGGGGAGCTGTTTTTT
TRBD2	TRBV7-9	NA	TRBJ2-7	CASSSRPLSGSIHEQYF	TGTGCCAGCAGCTCACGCCCCCTCAGCGGGAGTATCCACGAGCAGTACTTC
NA	TRBV14	few	TRBJ2-5	CASSQEIAETQYF	TGTGCCAGCAGCCAAGAAATTGCAGAGACCCAGTACTTC
NA	TRBV4-3	few	TRBJ2-7	CASSLDRDTTYEQYF	TGCGCCAGCAGCCTAGACCGGGACACTACCTACGAGCAGTACTTC
NA	TRBV14	many	TRBJ1-4	CASSPSRNPNEKLFF	TGTGCCAGCAGCCCTAGCCGGAACCCTAATGAAAAACTGTTTTTT
TRBD2	TRBV3-1	NA	TRBJ2-1	CASSQLIFSRSGSPPNEQFF	TGTGCCAGCAGCCAACTGATCTTTAGCCGCAGCGGGAGCCCCCCCAATGAGCAGTTCTTC
TRBD2	TRBV4-2	few	TRBJ2-1	CASSTSGVGLAGGGRNEQFF	TGTGCCAGCAGCACTAGTGGGGTCGGACTAGCGGGAGGTGGAAGGAATGAGCAGTTCTTC
NA	TRBV6-1	few	TRBJ2-3	CAGTLGLPQVDTQYF	TGTGCCGGGACTCTTGGACTACCCCAAGTAGATACGCAGTATTTT
NA	TRBV4-1	NA	TRBJ2-3	CASSQGERGADTQYF	TGCGCCAGCAGCCAAGGGGAGAGGGGTGCAGATACGCAGTATTTT
NA	TRBV20-1	NA	TRBJ2-7	CSAPSGEPYEQYF	TGCAGTGCTCCTTCGGGGGAACCCTACGAGCAGTACTTC
NA	TRBV19	NA	TRBJ2-1	CASSIFGEGIGEQFF	TGTGCCAGTAGTATCTTCGGGGAAGGGATCGGTGAGCAGTTCTTC
NA	TRBV11-2	few	TRBJ2-7	CASSSSLLYEQYF	TGTGCCAGCAGCTCCTCCTTACTCTACGAGCAGTACTTC
NA	TRBV4-2	NA	TRBJ1-1	CASSQYFTGFQNTEAFF	TGTGCCAGCAGCCAATATTTTACAGGGTTTCAGAACACTGAAGCTTTCTTT
NA	TRBV7-9	few	TRBJ1-4	CASSLQFDEKLFF	TGTGCCAGCAGCTTACAGTTTGACGAAAAACTGTTTTTT
NA	TRBV20-1	few	TRBJ2-3	CSARDYRSTDTQYF	TGCAGTGCTCGCGATTACCGAAGCACAGATACGCAGTATTTT
NA	TRBV27	few	TRBJ2-2	CASSSFMRGTGELFF	TGTGCCAGCAGCTCCTTCATGCGTGGCACCGGGGAGCTGTTTTTT
TRBD1	TRBV7-9	NA	TRBJ2-5	CASSPRDRPETQYF	TGTGCCAGCAGCCCCCGGGACAGGCCAGAGACCCAGTACTTC
NA	TRBV11-2	few	TRBJ2-5	CASSLDFEHLRDQETQYF	TGTGCCAGCAGCTTAGATTTCGAGCATTTGCGGGACCAAGAGACCCAGTACTTC
NA	TRBV4-3	NA	TRBJ2-6	CASSQTDSSGANVLTF	TGCGCCAGCAGCCAGACCGACAGTTCTGGGGCCAACGTCCTGACTTTC
NA	TRBV13	few	TRBJ2-7	CASALVLDGSSYEQYF	TGTGCCAGCGCTCTGGTTCTGGACGGCAGCTCCTACGAGCAGTACTTC
NA	TRBV7-9	many	TRBJ1-2	CASSLGVGDGYTF	TGTGCCAGCAGCTTAGGGGTCGGGGACGGCTACACCTTC
NA	TRBV9	few	TRBJ2-1	CASSAPPGKDPHNEQFF	TGTGCCAGCAGCGCTCCCCCAGGGAAAGACCCCCACAATGAGCAGTTCTTC
TRBD1	TRBV7-2	many	TRBJ1-2	CASSFSGTGGDGYTF	TGTGCCAGCAGCTTCTCCGGGACAGGGGGCGATGGCTACACCTTC
NA	TRBV19	NA	TRBJ2-3	CASSPRTVADTQYF	TGTGCCAGTAGTCCTCGGACAGTAGCAGATACGCAGTATTTT
NA	TRBV7-9	NA	TRBJ2-7	CANSLGQGPSYEQYF	TGTGCCAACAGCTTAGGTCAGGGCCCCTCCTACGAGCAGTACTTC
TRBD1	TRBV4-1	few	TRBJ1-6	CASSPHAGRQGANSPLHF	TGCGCCAGCAGCCCCCACGCCGGGAGGCAGGGGGCGAATTCACCCCTCCACTTT
NA	TRBV6-2/TRBV6-3	NA	TRBJ2-1	CASSRADSNEQFF	TGTGCCAGCAGCCGCGCCGACAGCAATGAGCAGTTCTTC
NA	TRBV29-1	few	TRBJ2-6	CSGLEWGANVLTF	TGCAGCGGCCTTGAGTGGGGGGCCAACGTCCTGACTTTC